This TCR beta chain was found in a study of T cell responses to AZD1222 COVID-19 vaccine. Data came from immunoSEQ multiplex PCR; TCRdb stores just in-frame clones and leaves some out. The sample contains 130,000 or so clones, around 89% of which appear only once. The CDR3 runs to 15 residues. CDR1 LNHDA and CDR2 SQIVND come from the germline V gene (reference sequence). V lost 2 bases and J 5 bases, leaving 15 bases between the germline ends. Source: peripheral blood, taken on day 0 of MenACWY control vaccination. The source is an adult in good health. The chain couples TRBV19 to TRBJ2-5; D not resolved. This CDR3 reads CASSIRRAPPETQYF. CDR3 DNA: TGTGCCAGTAGTATACGCCGGGCGCCCCCGGAGACCCAGTACTTC.